This T cell receptor (beta chain) was observed in a study of identical twins. Study-level points and caveats: It was cross-sectional statistical analysis, not following the same donors, that the conclusions relied on. Because invariant MAIT and iNKT cells could be present, zero-insertion analyses could be partly confounded. Within monozygotic twins, out-of-frame TCR alpha sharing was underestimated by the models.

The germline V and J ends were trimmed by 4 bases and 6 bases, with 12 bases remaining between them. The CDR3 extends over 13 amino acids. This clonotype came up many times. Its antigen is not known. Via MiXCR, TCRdb re-called the 5' RACE reads, giving one row per CDR3 protein. The sample includes around 670,000 distinct CDR3 sequences, roughly 6% seen only once; the top ten take about 2%. Sequencing was done on a sample of naive T cells sorted from blood. The chain couples TRBV12-3 or TRBV12-4 to TRBJ1-1; D ambiguous. The TCR was taken from a man aged 18 to 30 in good health. This CDR3 reads CASSSYRAPEAFF. CDR3 nucleotide sequence: TGTGCCAGCAGTTCTTACCGGGCCCCTGAAGCTTTCTTT.